Described below is a single T cell receptor (beta chain) sequence and its context. Its antigen remains unknown. Clones were sequenced by immunoSEQ multiplex PCR, and TCRdb holds only the in-frame ones, with some missing. The data contain more than 65,000 clones, roughly 82% of them seen just once; the ten biggest clones take up roughly 1.2%. The sample originates from a study of OX40 agonist ivuxolimab in advanced cancers. Turning to the study itself: Enrolled patients in dose escalation had cancers that were hepatocellular carcinoma, melanoma, renal cell or head and neck cancer. Study conclusions and caveats: Expanded clones belonging to CD8+ T cells outnumbered, on average, those of CD4+. Clones of CD4+ and CD8+ blood T cells grew by week 6 at doses of 0.1 to 3.0 mg/kg. Certain nonresponders additionally had low normalized T-cell clonal expansion.

V was shortened by 3 bases and J by 1 base, with 25 bases between the two germline ends. The CDR3 contains 19 residues. Germline assignment: CDR1 SGDLS and CDR2 YYNGEE. The rearrangement links TRBV9 to TRBJ1-1; D is uncertain. Material: CD4+ or CD8+ T cells sorted from blood, obtained in a trial of the OX40 agonist ivuxolimab. This clonotype was sampled from an adult with an advanced solid tumor such as melanoma, head and neck, liver or kidney cancer. CDR3 bases: TGTGCCAGCAGCGGGACGGAGGATACCCTTACCCGGGCGAACACTGAAGCTTTCTTT. Translating gives CASSGTEDTLTRANTEAFF.